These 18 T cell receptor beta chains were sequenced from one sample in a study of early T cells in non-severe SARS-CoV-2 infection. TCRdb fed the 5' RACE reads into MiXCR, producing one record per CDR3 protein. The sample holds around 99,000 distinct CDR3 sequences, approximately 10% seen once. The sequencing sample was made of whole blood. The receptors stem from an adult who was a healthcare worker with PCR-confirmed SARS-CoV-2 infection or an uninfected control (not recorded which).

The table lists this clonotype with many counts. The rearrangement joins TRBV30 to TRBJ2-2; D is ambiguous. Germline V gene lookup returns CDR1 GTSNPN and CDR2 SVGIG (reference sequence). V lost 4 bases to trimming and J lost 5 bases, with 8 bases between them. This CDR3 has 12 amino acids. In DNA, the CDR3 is TGTGCCTGGACGTGGCGGACCGGGGAGCTGTTTTTT. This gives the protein CAWTWRTGELFF.

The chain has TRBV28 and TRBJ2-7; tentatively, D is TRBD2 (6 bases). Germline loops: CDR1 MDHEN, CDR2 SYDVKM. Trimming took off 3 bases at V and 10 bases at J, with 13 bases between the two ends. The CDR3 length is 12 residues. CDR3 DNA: TGTGCCAGCAGTTTTATGGAGGGTTTTCAGTACTTC. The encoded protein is CASSFMEGFQYF.

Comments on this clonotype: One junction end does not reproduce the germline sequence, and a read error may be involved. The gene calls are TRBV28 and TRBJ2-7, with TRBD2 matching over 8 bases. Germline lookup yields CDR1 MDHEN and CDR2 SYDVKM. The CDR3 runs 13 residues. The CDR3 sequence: CASSFSSGLGIIF. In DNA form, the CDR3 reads TGTGCCAGCAGTTTCTCTAGCGGGCTGGGGATAATATTC.

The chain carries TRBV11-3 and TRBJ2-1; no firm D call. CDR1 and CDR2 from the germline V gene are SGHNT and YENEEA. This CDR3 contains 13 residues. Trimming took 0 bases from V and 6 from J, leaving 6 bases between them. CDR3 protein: CASSLDQLNEQFF. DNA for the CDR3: TGTGCCAGCAGCTTAGATCAGCTCAATGAGCAGTTCTTC.

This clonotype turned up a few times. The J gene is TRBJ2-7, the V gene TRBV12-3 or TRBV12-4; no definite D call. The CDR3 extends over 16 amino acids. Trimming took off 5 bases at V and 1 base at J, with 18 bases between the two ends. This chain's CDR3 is CASSPPGWAGSYEQYF. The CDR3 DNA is TGTGCCAGCAGTCCCCCCGGGTGGGCAGGTTCCTACGAGCAGTACTTC.

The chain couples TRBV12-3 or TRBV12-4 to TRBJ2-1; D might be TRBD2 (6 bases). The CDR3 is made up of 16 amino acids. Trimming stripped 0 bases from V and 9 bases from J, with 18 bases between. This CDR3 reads CASSLAPTPSAGEQFF. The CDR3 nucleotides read TGTGCCAGCAGTTTAGCGCCCACTCCTAGCGCGGGTGAGCAGTTCTTC.

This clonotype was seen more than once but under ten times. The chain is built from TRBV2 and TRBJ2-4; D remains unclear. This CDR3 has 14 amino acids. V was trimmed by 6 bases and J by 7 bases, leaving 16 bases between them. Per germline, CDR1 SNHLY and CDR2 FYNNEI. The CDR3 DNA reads TGTGCCAGCAGGTGGTCCCAACAACGGAACATTCAGTACTTC. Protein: CASRWSQQRNIQYF.

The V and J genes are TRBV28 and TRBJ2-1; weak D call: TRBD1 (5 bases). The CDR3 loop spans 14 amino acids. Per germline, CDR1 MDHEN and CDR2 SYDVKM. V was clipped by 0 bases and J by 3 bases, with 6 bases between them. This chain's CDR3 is CASSLWGLYNEQFF. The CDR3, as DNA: TGTGCCAGCAGTTTATGGGGGCTCTACAATGAGCAGTTCTTC.

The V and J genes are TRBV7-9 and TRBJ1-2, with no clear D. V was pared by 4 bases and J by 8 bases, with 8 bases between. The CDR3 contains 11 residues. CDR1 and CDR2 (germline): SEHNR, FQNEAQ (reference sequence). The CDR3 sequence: CASSSAEGYTF. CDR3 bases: TGTGCCAGCAGCTCAGCCGAGGGCTACACCTTC.

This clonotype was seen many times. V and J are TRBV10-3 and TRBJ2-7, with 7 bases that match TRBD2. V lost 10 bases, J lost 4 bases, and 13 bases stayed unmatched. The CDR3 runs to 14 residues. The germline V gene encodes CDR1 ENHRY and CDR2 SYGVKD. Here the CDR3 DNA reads TGTGCCACGGAGGCCGGAGCGGGAAGTTACGAGCAGTACTTC. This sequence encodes CATEAGAGSYEQYF.

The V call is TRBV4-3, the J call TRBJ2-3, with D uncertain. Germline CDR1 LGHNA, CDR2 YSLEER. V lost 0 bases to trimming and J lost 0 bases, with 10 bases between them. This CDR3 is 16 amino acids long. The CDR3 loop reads CASSQDQLRSTDTQYF. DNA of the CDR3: TGCGCCAGCAGCCAAGATCAGCTGAGAAGCACAGATACGCAGTATTTT.

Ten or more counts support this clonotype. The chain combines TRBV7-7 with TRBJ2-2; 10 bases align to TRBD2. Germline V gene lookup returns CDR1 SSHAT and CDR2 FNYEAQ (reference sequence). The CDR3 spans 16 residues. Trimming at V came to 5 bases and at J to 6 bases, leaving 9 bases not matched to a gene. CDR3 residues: CASSKSGTSVPGELFF. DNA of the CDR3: TGTGCCAGCAGCAAATCCGGGACTAGCGTCCCCGGGGAGCTGTTTTTT.

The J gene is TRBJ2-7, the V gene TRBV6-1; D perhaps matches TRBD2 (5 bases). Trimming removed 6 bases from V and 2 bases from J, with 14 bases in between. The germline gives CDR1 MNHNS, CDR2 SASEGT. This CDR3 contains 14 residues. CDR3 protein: CASRDRTGPYEQYF. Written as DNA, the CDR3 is TGTGCCAGCAGAGACCGGACTGGACCCTACGAGCAGTACTTC.

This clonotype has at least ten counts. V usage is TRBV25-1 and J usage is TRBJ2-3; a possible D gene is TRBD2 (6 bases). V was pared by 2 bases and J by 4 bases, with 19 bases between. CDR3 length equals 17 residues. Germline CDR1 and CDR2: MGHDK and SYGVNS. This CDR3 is CASSERELSPFADTQYF. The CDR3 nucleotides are TGTGCCAGCAGTGAACGGGAGCTCTCGCCCTTCGCAGATACGCAGTATTTT.

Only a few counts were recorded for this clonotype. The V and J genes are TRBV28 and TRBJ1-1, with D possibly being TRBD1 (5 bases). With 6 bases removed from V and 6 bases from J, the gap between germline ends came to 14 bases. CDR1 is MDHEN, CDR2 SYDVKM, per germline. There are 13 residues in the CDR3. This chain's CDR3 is CASSPIGGAEAFF. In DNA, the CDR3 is TGTGCCAGCAGCCCTATCGGGGGAGCTGAAGCTTTCTTT.

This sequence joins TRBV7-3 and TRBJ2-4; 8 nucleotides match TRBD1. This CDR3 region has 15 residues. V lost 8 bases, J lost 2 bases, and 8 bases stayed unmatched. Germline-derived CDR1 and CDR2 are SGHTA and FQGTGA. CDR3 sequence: CASSTGVGPKNIQYF. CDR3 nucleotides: TGTGCCAGCTCGACAGGGGTCGGACCCAAAAACATTCAGTACTTC. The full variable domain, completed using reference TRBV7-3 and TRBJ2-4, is GAGVSQTPSNKVTEKGKYVELRCDPISGHTALYWYRQSLGQGPEFLIYFQGTGAADDSGLPNDRFFAVRPEGSVSTLKIQRTERGDSAVYLCASSTGVGPKNIQYFGAGTRLSVL.

The CDR3 sequence is CASSDSQGYTDTQYF. CDR3 bases: TGTGCCAGCAGCGATTCACAGGGCTACACAGATACGCAGTATTTT. The genes are TRBV9 and TRBJ2-3; possibly TRBD1 for D (6 bases). Trimming cost V 3 bases and J 2 bases, with 13 bases left between them. Germline V CDR1 and CDR2: SGDLS, YYNGEE. The CDR3 runs 15 residues.

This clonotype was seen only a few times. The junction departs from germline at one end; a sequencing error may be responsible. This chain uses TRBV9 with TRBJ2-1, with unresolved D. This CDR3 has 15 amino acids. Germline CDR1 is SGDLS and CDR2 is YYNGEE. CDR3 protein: CASSVGISSYNERFF. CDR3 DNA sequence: TGTGCCAGCAGCGTCGGCATCAGCTCCTACAATGAGCGGTTCTTC.